This T cell receptor beta chain was identified during a study of regulatory T cells in long-lasting Graves disease. This clonotype appeared a few times. Its antigen is not identified. The study, taken as a whole, reports: Patients with persistent disease showed a bias toward TRBV28, TRBJ1-2 and TRBJ2-5.

Assembly of TCR beta libraries relied on iRepertoire HTBI primers together with Arm-PCR of CDR3 regions. TCRdb passed the multiplex PCR reads through MiXCR, listing each CDR3 protein once. This repertoire shows about 660,000 distinct CDR3 sequences, around 30% found once; its top ten account for 42%. Time point: persistent/refractory GD, antithyroid drugs over 5 years with positive TRAb. PBMC-extracted RNA yielded the TCR library. The germline V gene encodes CDR1 MNHEY and CDR2 SVGAGI. The V end was cut by 4 bases, the J end by 0 bases, with 7 bases between. The CDR3 contains 14 residues. The genes are TRBV6-5 and TRBJ1-5, with unresolved D. The source is a female donor with Graves disease. The source was peripheral blood mononuclear cells (PBMCs), collected when the disease was refractory, from a patient treated with antithyroid drugs. The CDR3 region is CASSSWDSNQPQHF. The CDR3 coding sequence is TGTGCCAGCAGTTCGTGGGATAGCAATCAGCCCCAGCATTTT.